This T cell receptor (beta chain) appears in the sequencing data of a study of shared clonotypes between healthy human individuals (TCRdb year 2020). In the study overall: The cohort comprised two women and three men aged 18 to 49 years. For each donor, CD4 naive and CD4 memory were each given three plates, CD8 naive was given two plates, and CD8 memory was given one plate. To estimate repertoire size and how much clonotype sharing occurs between individuals, the study deeply sequenced the blood TCR repertoires of about 5 healthy adults. Different laboratories and diverse techniques were used to prepare libraries and sequence TCR repertoires, to increase sequencing depth and limit assay-specific biases. Between about 0.8 and 9 billion PBMCs per donor were obtained by leukapheresis.

Donors were healthy HIV-negative adults with no recently reported acute infections or vaccinations. All donors were Caucasian adults living in Nashville, Tennessee, USA. CD4+ T cells were enriched through magnetic negative selection, after which naive cells were positively selected on CD45RA and the remaining negative fraction served as the memory subset. Blood was collected by leukapheresis, and PBMCs were isolated by Ficoll-Histopaque density gradient centrifugation and then cryopreserved in liquid nitrogen vapor phase. Purity and quantity of every magnetically sorted T cell population were checked by analytical flow cytometry. Genomic DNA was isolated from each sorted fraction and quantified by UV absorbance on a Nanodrop 2000c. Using the deep immunoSEQ assay, TCR CDR3 regions were amplified from genomic DNA by multiplex PCR. For each cell subset, the extracted genomic DNA was distributed evenly across all wells of several immunoSEQ 96-well plates, and each plate served as one replicate. For sorted subsets, approximately 210 ng genomic DNA, equal to tens of thousands of T cell genomes, was loaded into each replicate PCR. Purified libraries were measured with a Qubit 3.0 fluorometer, size-checked on a Bioanalyzer 2100, and measured again with the KAPA Library Quantification kit. Each immunoSEQ 96-well plate was sequenced on its own single-read 150-cycle Illumina NextSeq 550 flow cell. In the source study's methods: Because the immunoSEQ output included only junctional sequences and no quality scores, the filtering could not be the same as the filtering used for full-length reads. To assign V/J genes and CDR3, sequences were annotated against IMGT germline references using PyIR, a Python wrapper for IgBLAST v1.9. Any read was removed if the V/J assignment was weak (E-value above 1e-6), the CDR3 was missing, or the read contained stop codons, out-of-frame junctions, or ambiguous translated residues. V3J clonotypes were defined as sequences sharing an identical inferred V gene, J gene, and CDR3 amino acid sequence. Percentage overlap between repertoires was calculated by dividing the number of shared unique clonotypes by the size of the smaller repertoire. Richness of each repertoire was evaluated using RTK rarefaction, the Chao1 estimator, and Recon v2.1 estimates of unobserved clonotypes. For all TCRbeta clonotypes obtained by the gDNA method from a handful of donors, generation probabilities were computed with OLGA. Imported from immuneACCESS, the table was reduced by TCRdb to in-frame sequences with V and J called. These copies leave out some clones; in studies compared against another copy, an unresolved V gene accounts for under half, and the cause of the remainder is not known. V, J and clone size are those of that table, while D and trimming were read from the DNA. For this sample the table gives some 2,100,000 clones, of which around 95% were detected only once. The leading ten clones occupy more than 0.1% of the sample.

The count of this clone is one. Its antigen remains undetermined. Base qualities are not recorded, but no much larger clone differs from it by a single base. The germline V gene sets CDR1 to WSHSY and CDR2 to SAAADI. Compared with germline, V lacks 0 bases and J lacks 6 bases; bases without a gene match: 7. The CDR3 sequence holds 16 residues, the cysteine and phenylalanine included. CDR3 DNA is the only sequence kept; it has 48 bases, read in frame from the first base. The full study reports these points: Because the study included a small number of donors, the genetic and exposure-history diversity represented was limited. Roughly 5% of naive CD4, around 4% of naive CD8, around 2.3% of memory CD4, and around 0.42% of memory CD8 clonotypes were shared across several donors. Clonotypes shared by all four sorted-subset donors showed higher generation probabilities than non-shared clonotypes. Incomplete sequencing was indicated by rarefaction of sorted-subset datasets, despite the large sequencing depth. Naive subsets generally had larger estimated clonotype richness than memory subsets. Only blood was sampled, and tissue TCR repertoires likely differ from those in blood. Pairwise subsampling indicated that sequencing depth was expected to affect the degree of clonotype sharing among donors.

This receptor was taken from a man aged 18 to 35 in good health. The receptor chain draws on TRBV10-2 and TRBJ2-5; 10 middle bases align to TRBD2. Sequencing was done on a sample of naive CD4+ T cells sorted from blood. In the paper's terms, the cell subset or site label means: CD45RA+ positively selected. The CDR3 protein: CASSESGAGGMKTQYF. The sequenced DNA: TGCGCCAGCAGTGAGTCTGGAGCGGGGGGGATGAAGACCCAGTACTTC.